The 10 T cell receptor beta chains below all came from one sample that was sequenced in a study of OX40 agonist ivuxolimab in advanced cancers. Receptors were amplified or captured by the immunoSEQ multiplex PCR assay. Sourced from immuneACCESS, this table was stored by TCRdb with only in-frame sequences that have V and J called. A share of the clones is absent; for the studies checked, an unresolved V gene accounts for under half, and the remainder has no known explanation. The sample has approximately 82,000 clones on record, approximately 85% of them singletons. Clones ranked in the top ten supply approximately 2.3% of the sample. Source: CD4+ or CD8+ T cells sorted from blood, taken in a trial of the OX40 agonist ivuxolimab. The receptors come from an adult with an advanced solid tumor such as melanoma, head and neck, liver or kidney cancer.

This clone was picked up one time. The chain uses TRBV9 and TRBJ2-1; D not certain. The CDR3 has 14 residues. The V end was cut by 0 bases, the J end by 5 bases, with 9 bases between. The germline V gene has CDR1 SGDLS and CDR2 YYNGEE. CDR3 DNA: TGTGCCAGCAGCGTAGCTCCTATCCACAATGAGCAGTTCTTC. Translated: CASSVAPIHNEQFF.

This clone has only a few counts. CDR3 protein: CASSLAGEGQPQHF. The CDR3 nucleotides read TGTGCCAGCAGCTTAGCGGGGGAGGGTCAGCCCCAGCATTTT. This rearrangement joins TRBV7-8 to TRBJ1-5, with D perhaps TRBD1 (5 bases). The CDR3 has 14 residues. Trimming left V 0 bases short and J 6 bases short, with 9 bases between. Germline V lookup: CDR1 SGHVS, CDR2 FQNEAQ.

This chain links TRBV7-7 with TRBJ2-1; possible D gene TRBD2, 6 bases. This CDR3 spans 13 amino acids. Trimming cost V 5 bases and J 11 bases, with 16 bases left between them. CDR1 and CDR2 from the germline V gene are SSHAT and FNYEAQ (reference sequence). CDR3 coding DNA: TGTGCCAGCAGCCCCGCAACCGGGAGTAAGCAGTTCTTC. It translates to CASSPATGSKQFF.

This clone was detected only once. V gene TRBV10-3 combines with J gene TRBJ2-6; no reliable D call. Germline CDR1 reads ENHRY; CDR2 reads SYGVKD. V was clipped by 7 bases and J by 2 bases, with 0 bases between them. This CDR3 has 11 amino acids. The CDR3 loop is CAITGANVLTF. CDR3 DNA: TGTGCCATCACTGGGGCCAACGTCCTGACTTTC.

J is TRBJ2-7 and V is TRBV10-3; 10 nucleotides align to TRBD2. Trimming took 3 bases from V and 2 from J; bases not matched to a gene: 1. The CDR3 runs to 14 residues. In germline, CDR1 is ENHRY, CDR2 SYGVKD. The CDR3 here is CAISELAGTYEQYF. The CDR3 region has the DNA TGTGCCATCAGTGAACTAGCGGGGACCTACGAGCAGTACTTC.

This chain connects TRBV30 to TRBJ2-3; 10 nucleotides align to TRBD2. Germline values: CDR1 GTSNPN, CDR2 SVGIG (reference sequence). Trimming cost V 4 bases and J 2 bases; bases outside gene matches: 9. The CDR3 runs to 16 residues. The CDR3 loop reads CAWNRGLASFTDTQYF. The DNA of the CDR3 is TGTGCCTGGAATAGGGGACTAGCGTCTTTCACAGATACGCAGTATTTT.

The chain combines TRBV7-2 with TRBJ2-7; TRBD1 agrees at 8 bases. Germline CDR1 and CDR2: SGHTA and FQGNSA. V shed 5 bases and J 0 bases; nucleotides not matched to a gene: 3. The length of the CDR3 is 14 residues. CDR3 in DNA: TGTGCCAGCAGCCGGGACAGGAGCTCCTACGAGCAGTACTTC. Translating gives CASSRDRSSYEQYF.

The CDR3: CASSPPIWGGRETQYF. The CDR3 DNA reads as TGTGCCAGCAGTCCCCCCATTTGGGGGGGGCGTGAGACCCAGTACTTC. This chain links TRBV28 with TRBJ2-5, with a tentative D call TRBD2 (7 bases). V lost 5 bases and J lost 5, with 21 bases in between. This CDR3 region has 16 residues. The germline V gene encodes CDR1 MDHEN and CDR2 SYDVKM.

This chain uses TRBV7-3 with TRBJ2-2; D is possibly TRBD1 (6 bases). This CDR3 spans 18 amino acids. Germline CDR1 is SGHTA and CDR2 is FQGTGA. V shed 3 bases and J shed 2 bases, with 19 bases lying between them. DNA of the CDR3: TGTGCCAGCAGCTTCCAAGGGCCTGGCAGGGGTAACACCGGGGAGCTGTTTTTT. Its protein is CASSFQGPGRGNTGELFF.

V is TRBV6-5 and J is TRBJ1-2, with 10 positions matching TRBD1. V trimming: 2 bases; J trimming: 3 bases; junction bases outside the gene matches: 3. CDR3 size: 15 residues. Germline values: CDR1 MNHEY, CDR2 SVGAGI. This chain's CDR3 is CASSYAGTGDYGYTF. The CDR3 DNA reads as TGTGCCAGCAGTTACGCCGGGACAGGGGACTATGGCTACACCTTC.